These T cell receptor beta chains were read from a single sample in a study of T-cell memory formation after mild COVID-19. Using its own MiXCR run on the 5' RACE reads, TCRdb lists one record per CDR3 protein. The sample lists hundreds of thousands of distinct CDR3 sequences, about 16% seen once, with about a fifth in the top ten. The sample consisted of PBMCs or a T cell subset sorted from them (not recorded which). The receptor source for this set is a young man who had mild COVID-19 (a few samples of this study predate the infection). Cell type and time point are not known. Both conserved end residues are part of each CDR3. Each record gives: V gene, clone size, J gene, D gene, CDR3 DNA, CDR3 protein. D genes are given only for firm matches. Size is stated for part of the rows, as once, few or many counts, or as a class when the clone is expanded.

V gene: TRBV5-1; clone size: NA; J gene: TRBJ2-1; D gene: TRBD2; CDR3 DNA: TGCGCCAGCAGCGGGACTAGCGGTCCCGAGCAGTTCTTC; CDR3 protein: CASSGTSGPEQFF
V gene: TRBV6-2/TRBV6-3; clone size: NA; J gene: TRBJ1-1; D gene: TRBD1; CDR3 DNA: TGTGCCAGCACCTCTACACCGGACAGGGAAGCTTTCTTT; CDR3 protein: CASTSTPDREAFF
V gene: TRBV5-1; clone size: few; J gene: TRBJ2-1; D gene: NA; CDR3 DNA: TGCGCCAGCAGCTTGGCTCAATGGTCGTATACTTATGAGCAGTTCTTC; CDR3 protein: CASSLAQWSYTYEQFF
V gene: TRBV6-5; clone size: many; J gene: TRBJ1-5; D gene: NA; CDR3 DNA: TGTGCCAGCAGCCCCAATTGGGTGGGCAATCAGCCCCAGCATTTT; CDR3 protein: CASSPNWVGNQPQHF
V gene: TRBV2; clone size: many; J gene: TRBJ2-2; D gene: NA; CDR3 DNA: TGTGCCAGAGAAATGGGACAGAACACCGGGGAGCTGTTTTTT; CDR3 protein: CAREMGQNTGELFF
V gene: TRBV7-2; clone size: few; J gene: TRBJ2-1; D gene: TRBD2; CDR3 DNA: TGTGCCAGCAGCTTAGCGCAGGGACTAGCGGGGGGAACCAATGAGCAGTTCTTC; CDR3 protein: CASSLAQGLAGGTNEQFF
V gene: TRBV27; clone size: NA; J gene: TRBJ2-7; D gene: NA; CDR3 DNA: TGTGCCAGCAGTTCTGGACTTGCCGCCTCCTCCTACGAGCAGTACTTC; CDR3 protein: CASSSGLAASSYEQYF
V gene: TRBV29-1; clone size: NA; J gene: TRBJ2-7; D gene: TRBD1; CDR3 DNA: TGCAGCGTTGTGCCAGGGGGCAGTTCCTACGAGCAGTACTTC; CDR3 protein: CSVVPGGSSYEQYF
V gene: TRBV12-3/TRBV12-4; clone size: few; J gene: TRBJ1-2; D gene: NA; CDR3 DNA: TGTGCCAGCAGTTTAGGGGGTCACGGTGGCTATGGCTACACCTTC; CDR3 protein: CASSLGGHGGYGYTF
V gene: TRBV4-1; clone size: few; J gene: TRBJ1-6; D gene: NA; CDR3 DNA: TGCGCCAGCCGACAAGATTTCGATAATTCACCCCTCCACTTT; CDR3 protein: CASRQDFDNSPLHF
V gene: TRBV10-3; clone size: few; J gene: TRBJ2-7; D gene: NA; CDR3 DNA: TGTGCCATCAGTGCTGGGGCCTACGAGCAGTACTTC; CDR3 protein: CAISAGAYEQYF
V gene: TRBV7-2; clone size: many; J gene: TRBJ2-3; D gene: NA; CDR3 DNA: TGTGCCAGCAGCCTTGAGAGGGCAGATACGCAGTATTTT; CDR3 protein: CASSLERADTQYF
V gene: TRBV7-6; clone size: few; J gene: TRBJ2-7; D gene: NA; CDR3 DNA: TGTGCCAGCAGCTTAGACACCGTGGCCGAGCAGTACTTC; CDR3 protein: CASSLDTVAEQYF
V gene: TRBV18; clone size: NA; J gene: TRBJ2-5; D gene: NA; CDR3 DNA: TGTGCCAGCTCACCACCATCCGTACCTCAAGAGACCCAGTACTTC; CDR3 protein: CASSPPSVPQETQYF
V gene: TRBV28; clone size: few; J gene: TRBJ2-3; D gene: NA; CDR3 DNA: TGTGCCAGCAGTTGGGCCAGCACAGATACGCAGTATTTT; CDR3 protein: CASSWASTDTQYF
V gene: TRBV12-3/TRBV12-4; clone size: few; J gene: TRBJ2-1; D gene: NA; CDR3 DNA: TGTGCCAGCAGTTTACTGCGTACTACCTACAATGAGCAGTTCTTC; CDR3 protein: CASSLLRTTYNEQFF
V gene: TRBV9; clone size: NA; J gene: TRBJ2-1; D gene: NA; CDR3 DNA: TGTGCCAGCAGCCAATCGGGGGGCCCTTACAATGAGCAGTTCTTC; CDR3 protein: CASSQSGGPYNEQFF
V gene: TRBV15; clone size: many; J gene: TRBJ2-1; D gene: NA; CDR3 DNA: TGTGCCACCAGCAGAGAATGGCCCGGAGCCTACAATGAGCAGTTCTTC; CDR3 protein: CATSREWPGAYNEQFF
V gene: TRBV7-2; clone size: few; J gene: TRBJ1-1; D gene: NA; CDR3 DNA: TGTGCCAGCAGCTTAGTAACTGGTGTCGGCACTGAAGCTTTCTTT; CDR3 protein: CASSLVTGVGTEAFF
V gene: TRBV18; clone size: NA; J gene: TRBJ1-4; D gene: NA; CDR3 DNA: TGTGCCAGCTCACCAGAACAGGGTGAAAAACTGTTTTTT; CDR3 protein: CASSPEQGEKLFF
V gene: TRBV24-1; clone size: NA; J gene: TRBJ2-3; D gene: NA; CDR3 DNA: TGTGCCACCAGTGATTATGACGGATACACAGATACGCAGTATTTT; CDR3 protein: CATSDYDGYTDTQYF
V gene: TRBV4-3; clone size: NA; J gene: TRBJ2-2; D gene: NA; CDR3 DNA: TGCGCCAGCAGCCAAGACGACAGGACCGGGGAGCTGTTTTTT; CDR3 protein: CASSQDDRTGELFF
V gene: TRBV9; clone size: few; J gene: TRBJ1-6; D gene: TRBD1; CDR3 DNA: TGTGCCAGCAGCGTGAGGGACAGGGAAAATTCACCCCTCCACTTT; CDR3 protein: CASSVRDRENSPLHF
V gene: TRBV5-1; clone size: NA; J gene: TRBJ2-3; D gene: TRBD2; CDR3 DNA: TGCGCCAGCAGTTCCCTAGCGGGGCAAGCAGATACGCAGTATTTT; CDR3 protein: CASSSLAGQADTQYF
V gene: TRBV5-1; clone size: NA; J gene: TRBJ1-6; D gene: NA; CDR3 DNA: TGCGCCAGCAGCTTGGCCGGCAGGGGAAGGTCACCCCTCCACTTT; CDR3 protein: CASSLAGRGRSPLHF
V gene: TRBV7-2; clone size: few; J gene: TRBJ2-7; D gene: TRBD2; CDR3 DNA: TGTGCCAGCAGCTCCCAGCGGGGGTCCGGTTACGAGCAGTACTTC; CDR3 protein: CASSSQRGSGYEQYF
V gene: TRBV11-3; clone size: NA; J gene: TRBJ2-2; D gene: TRBD1; CDR3 DNA: TGTGCCAGCAGCTGGACAGGGCTTAGGTCCGGGGAGCTGTTTTTT; CDR3 protein: CASSWTGLRSGELFF
V gene: TRBV4-1; clone size: NA; J gene: TRBJ2-5; D gene: TRBD2; CDR3 DNA: TGCGCCAGCAGCCAAGGCCGCGGGGGGTTCCTTACGACCCAGTACTTC; CDR3 protein: CASSQGRGGFLTTQYF
V gene: TRBV7-9; clone size: NA; J gene: TRBJ2-4; D gene: NA; CDR3 DNA: TGTGCCAGCAGCTTAGCGCAGGTCGTGGGTGCCGACTTACTAGCCAAAAACATTCAGTACTTC; CDR3 protein: CASSLAQVVGADLLAKNIQYF
V gene: TRBV5-1; clone size: many; J gene: TRBJ1-1; D gene: TRBD1; CDR3 DNA: TGCGCCAGCAGTTTCAGGGCGGGACAGGGTACCGAAGCTTTCTTT; CDR3 protein: CASSFRAGQGTEAFF
V gene: TRBV18; clone size: few; J gene: TRBJ1-4; D gene: NA; CDR3 DNA: TGTGCCAGCTCACCCGGGACGGATCCCGGTTATGAAAAACTGTTTTTT; CDR3 protein: CASSPGTDPGYEKLFF
V gene: TRBV7-2; clone size: NA; J gene: TRBJ2-5; D gene: NA; CDR3 DNA: TGTGCCAGCAGCCTGTGGGGGGGCGGGGAGACCCAGTACTTC; CDR3 protein: CASSLWGGGETQYF
V gene: TRBV9; clone size: few; J gene: TRBJ2-5; D gene: TRBD1; CDR3 DNA: TGTGCCAGCAGCCCAAACAGGGGGCGGGAGACCCAGTACTTC; CDR3 protein: CASSPNRGRETQYF
V gene: TRBV12-3/TRBV12-4; clone size: many; J gene: TRBJ2-1; D gene: NA; CDR3 DNA: TGTGCCAGCAGTCTCGATCGAATGGAAAATGAGCAGTTCTTC; CDR3 protein: CASSLDRMENEQFF
V gene: TRBV7-3; clone size: many; J gene: TRBJ2-7; D gene: NA; CDR3 DNA: TGTGCCAGCAGCTTAAGTCGGGCCCAGGGCTACGAGCAGTACTTC; CDR3 protein: CASSLSRAQGYEQYF
V gene: TRBV4-3; clone size: few; J gene: TRBJ2-1; D gene: NA; CDR3 DNA: TGCGCCAGCAGCCAAGGCAATAGGGGCTATGAGCAGTTCTTC; CDR3 protein: CASSQGNRGYEQFF
V gene: TRBV20-1; clone size: NA; J gene: TRBJ1-3; D gene: NA; CDR3 DNA: TGCAGTGCTACAGAAAACAGGGGAAACACCATATATTTT; CDR3 protein: CSATENRGNTIYF
V gene: TRBV7-2; clone size: NA; J gene: TRBJ2-2; D gene: TRBD1; CDR3 DNA: TGTGCCAGCAGCGGCAGGGGGCGCGACACCGGGGAGCTGTTTTTT; CDR3 protein: CASSGRGRDTGELFF
V gene: TRBV28; clone size: NA; J gene: TRBJ2-1; D gene: TRBD1; CDR3 DNA: TGTGCCAGCAGGGTAGGACAGGGTTACAATGAGCAGTTCTTC; CDR3 protein: CASRVGQGYNEQFF
V gene: TRBV7-9; clone size: few; J gene: TRBJ1-4; D gene: NA; CDR3 DNA: TGTGCCAGCAGCTTAGATGTATTTGGGGGTCGTGAAAAACTGTTTTTT; CDR3 protein: CASSLDVFGGREKLFF
V gene: TRBV5-1; clone size: NA; J gene: TRBJ2-1; D gene: NA; CDR3 DNA: TGCGCCAGCAGCTTGGCACAGACTCCGAACAATGAGCAGTTCTTC; CDR3 protein: CASSLAQTPNNEQFF
V gene: TRBV6-5; clone size: many; J gene: TRBJ1-3; D gene: NA; CDR3 DNA: TGTGCCAGCAGTTACTCGACTTGGGAAAGCTCTGGAAACACCATATATTTT; CDR3 protein: CASSYSTWESSGNTIYF
V gene: TRBV5-6; clone size: few; J gene: TRBJ2-2; D gene: NA; CDR3 DNA: TGTGCCAGCAGCTATAAGCATCTCACCGGGGAGCTGTTTTTT; CDR3 protein: CASSYKHLTGELFF
V gene: TRBV9; clone size: NA; J gene: TRBJ2-2; D gene: NA; CDR3 DNA: TGTGCCAGCAAGGGCGGGAACACCGGGGAGCTGTTTTTT; CDR3 protein: CASKGGNTGELFF
V gene: TRBV7-9; clone size: few; J gene: TRBJ1-1; D gene: TRBD1; CDR3 DNA: TGTGCCAGCAGCCCAGGGACAGCAGCTTTCTTT; CDR3 protein: CASSPGTAAFF
V gene: TRBV19; clone size: NA; J gene: TRBJ1-2; D gene: TRBD1; CDR3 DNA: TGTGCCAGCCAGGACAGGTTTCCCTATGGCTACACCTTC; CDR3 protein: CASQDRFPYGYTF
V gene: TRBV7-6; clone size: NA; J gene: TRBJ2-1; D gene: TRBD2; CDR3 DNA: TGTGCCAGCAGCTTAGGCGGCGGGGGGCAGGAAGGTGAGCAGTTCTTC; CDR3 protein: CASSLGGGGQEGEQFF
V gene: TRBV7-9; clone size: few; J gene: TRBJ1-2; D gene: TRBD1; CDR3 DNA: TGTGCCAGCTCCCGGACAGGGAGCATCGATGGCTACACCTTC; CDR3 protein: CASSRTGSIDGYTF
V gene: TRBV7-2; clone size: few; J gene: TRBJ1-4; D gene: NA; CDR3 DNA: TGTGCCAGCAGCGTAAATCGTGGTGAAAAACTGTTTTTT; CDR3 protein: CASSVNRGEKLFF
V gene: TRBV5-1; clone size: many; J gene: TRBJ2-5; D gene: NA; CDR3 DNA: TGCGCCAGCAGCTCGGACACCCAAGAGACCCAGTACTTC; CDR3 protein: CASSSDTQETQYF
V gene: TRBV6-5; clone size: NA; J gene: TRBJ1-3; D gene: NA; CDR3 DNA: TGTGCCAGCAGTTACTCGACCGTGAGCTCTGGAAACACCATATATTTT; CDR3 protein: CASSYSTVSSGNTIYF
V gene: TRBV29-1; clone size: NA; J gene: TRBJ1-5; D gene: NA; CDR3 DNA: TGCAGCGTTGAGGACAGCCCCAATCAGCCCCAGCATTTT; CDR3 protein: CSVEDSPNQPQHF
V gene: TRBV7-2; clone size: NA; J gene: TRBJ2-1; D gene: TRBD2; CDR3 DNA: TGTGCCAGCAGCGTCCAGGGAGCGGGAGGGTTTAACAATGAGCAGTTCTTC; CDR3 protein: CASSVQGAGGFNNEQFF
V gene: TRBV12-3/TRBV12-4; clone size: once; J gene: TRBJ1-1; D gene: NA; CDR3 DNA: TGTGCCAGCAGTTTAGGAGGCTCACACACTGAAGCTTTCTTT; CDR3 protein: CASSLGGSHTEAFF
V gene: TRBV30; clone size: few; J gene: TRBJ1-2; D gene: NA; CDR3 DNA: TGTGCCTGGGCGGTCTTCAGGGCTCAAGGCTACACCTTC; CDR3 protein: CAWAVFRAQGYTF
V gene: TRBV13; clone size: NA; J gene: TRBJ2-5; D gene: TRBD1; CDR3 DNA: TGTGCCAGCAGCACCCGACAGGGGGCTAAAGAGACCCAGTACTTC; CDR3 protein: CASSTRQGAKETQYF
V gene: TRBV11-2; clone size: few; J gene: TRBJ1-2; D gene: NA; CDR3 DNA: TGTGCCAGCAGCTCTACGAGTACTCGGGAGTATGGCTACACCTTC; CDR3 protein: CASSSTSTREYGYTF
V gene: TRBV11-2; clone size: many; J gene: TRBJ2-1; D gene: TRBD2; CDR3 DNA: TGTGCCAGCAGCTTTACTACCGCTTCGGGGGGGCAGTTCTTC; CDR3 protein: CASSFTTASGGQFF
V gene: TRBV12-3/TRBV12-4; clone size: NA; J gene: TRBJ2-3; D gene: NA; CDR3 DNA: TGTGCCAGCAGTTTCGGTGGCAGCTCAGATACGCAGTATTTT; CDR3 protein: CASSFGGSSDTQYF
V gene: TRBV15; clone size: many; J gene: TRBJ2-1; D gene: TRBD2; CDR3 DNA: TGTGCCACCAGCAGAGATCCTTCGGGAGGGAATGAGCAGTTCTTC; CDR3 protein: CATSRDPSGGNEQFF